Sequencing of this T cell receptor (beta chain) was carried out in a study of shared clonotypes between healthy human individuals. The assay was carried out at the deep level. TCRdb's copy holds only in-frame clones and misses some; the assay was immunoSEQ multiplex PCR. This table has about half a million clones, 79% appearing once. A remark on this clone: The antigen is undetermined. This likely reflects a read error, since a far larger clone is one base away.

General study results and limits: Owing to a small donor count, the genetic and exposure-history diversity represented was limited.

Sequencing was done on a sample of PBMCs. The clonotype comes from a woman aged 40 to 50 in good health. Some clones in this sample may be carry-over from other donors' samples.

CDR3 loop: CASSFRREVPNEQFF. The CDR3 DNA follows: TGTGCCAGCAGTTTCAGGCGGGAGGTTCCCAATGAGCAGTTCTTC. J is TRBJ2-1 and V is TRBV4-2; 8 nucleotides line up with TRBD2. Germline V lookup: CDR1 LGHNA, CDR2 YNFKEQ. V lost 6 bases and J lost 6; bases outside the gene matches: 10. This CDR3 is 15 amino acids long.